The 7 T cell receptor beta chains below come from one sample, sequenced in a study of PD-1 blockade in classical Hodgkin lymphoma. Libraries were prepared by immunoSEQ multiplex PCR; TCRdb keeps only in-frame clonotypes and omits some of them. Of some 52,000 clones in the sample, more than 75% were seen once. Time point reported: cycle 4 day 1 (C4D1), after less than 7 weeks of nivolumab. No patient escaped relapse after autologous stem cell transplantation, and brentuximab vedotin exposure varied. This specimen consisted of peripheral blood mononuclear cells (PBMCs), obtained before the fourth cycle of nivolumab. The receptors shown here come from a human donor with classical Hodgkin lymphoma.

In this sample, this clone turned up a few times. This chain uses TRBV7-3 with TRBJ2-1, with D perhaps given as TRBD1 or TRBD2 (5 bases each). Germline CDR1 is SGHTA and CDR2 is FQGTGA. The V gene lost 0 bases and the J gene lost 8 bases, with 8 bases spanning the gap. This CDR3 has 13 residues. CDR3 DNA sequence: TGTGCCAGCAGCTTAACGTGGGGGTATGAGCAGTTCTTC. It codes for CASSLTWGYEQFF.

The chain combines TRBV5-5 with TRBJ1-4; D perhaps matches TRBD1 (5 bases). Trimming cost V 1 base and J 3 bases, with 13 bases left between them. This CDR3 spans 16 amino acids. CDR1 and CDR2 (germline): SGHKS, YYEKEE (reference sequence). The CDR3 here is CASSLFPGVSNEKLFF. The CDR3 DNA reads TGTGCCAGCAGCTTGTTTCCGGGGGTCTCTAATGAAAAACTGTTTTTT.

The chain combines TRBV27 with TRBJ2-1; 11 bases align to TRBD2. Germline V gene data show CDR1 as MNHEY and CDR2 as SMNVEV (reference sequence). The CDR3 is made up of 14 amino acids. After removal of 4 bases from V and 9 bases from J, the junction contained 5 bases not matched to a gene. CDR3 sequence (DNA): TGTGCCAGCAGTTCACTAGCGGGAGTAATTGAGCAGTTCTTC. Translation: CASSSLAGVIEQFF.

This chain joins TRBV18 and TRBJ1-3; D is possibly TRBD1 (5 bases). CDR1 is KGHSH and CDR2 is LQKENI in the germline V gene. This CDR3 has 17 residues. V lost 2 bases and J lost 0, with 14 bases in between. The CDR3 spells CASSPTRTRVSGNTIYF. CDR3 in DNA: TGTGCCAGCTCACCAACCCGAACCAGGGTCTCTGGAAACACCATATATTTT.

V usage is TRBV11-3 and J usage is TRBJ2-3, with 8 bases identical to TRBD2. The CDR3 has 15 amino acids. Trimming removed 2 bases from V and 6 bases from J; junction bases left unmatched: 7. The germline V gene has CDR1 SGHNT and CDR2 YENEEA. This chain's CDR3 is CASSLNGGAYDTQYF. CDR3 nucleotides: TGTGCCAGCAGCTTAAACGGGGGGGCATATGATACGCAGTATTTT.

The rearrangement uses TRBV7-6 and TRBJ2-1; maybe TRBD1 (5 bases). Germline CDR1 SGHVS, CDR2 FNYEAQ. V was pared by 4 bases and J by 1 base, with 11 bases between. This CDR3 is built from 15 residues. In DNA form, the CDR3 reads TGTGCCAGCAGCTCCCCGCAGGGATCCTACAATGAGCAGTTCTTC. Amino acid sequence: CASSSPQGSYNEQFF. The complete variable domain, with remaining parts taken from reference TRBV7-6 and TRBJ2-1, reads GAGVSQSPRYKVTKRGQDVALRCDPISGHVSLYWYRQALGQGPEFLTYFNYEAQQDKSGLPNDRFSAERPEGSISTLTIQRTEQRDSAMYRCASSSPQGSYNEQFFGPGTRLTVL.

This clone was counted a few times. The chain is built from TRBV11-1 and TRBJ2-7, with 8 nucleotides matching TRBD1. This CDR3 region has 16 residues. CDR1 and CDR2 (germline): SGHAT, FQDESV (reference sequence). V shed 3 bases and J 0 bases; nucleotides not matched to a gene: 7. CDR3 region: CASSFLDRASSYEQYF. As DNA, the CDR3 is TGTGCCAGCAGCTTCCTGGACAGGGCCAGCTCCTACGAGCAGTACTTC.